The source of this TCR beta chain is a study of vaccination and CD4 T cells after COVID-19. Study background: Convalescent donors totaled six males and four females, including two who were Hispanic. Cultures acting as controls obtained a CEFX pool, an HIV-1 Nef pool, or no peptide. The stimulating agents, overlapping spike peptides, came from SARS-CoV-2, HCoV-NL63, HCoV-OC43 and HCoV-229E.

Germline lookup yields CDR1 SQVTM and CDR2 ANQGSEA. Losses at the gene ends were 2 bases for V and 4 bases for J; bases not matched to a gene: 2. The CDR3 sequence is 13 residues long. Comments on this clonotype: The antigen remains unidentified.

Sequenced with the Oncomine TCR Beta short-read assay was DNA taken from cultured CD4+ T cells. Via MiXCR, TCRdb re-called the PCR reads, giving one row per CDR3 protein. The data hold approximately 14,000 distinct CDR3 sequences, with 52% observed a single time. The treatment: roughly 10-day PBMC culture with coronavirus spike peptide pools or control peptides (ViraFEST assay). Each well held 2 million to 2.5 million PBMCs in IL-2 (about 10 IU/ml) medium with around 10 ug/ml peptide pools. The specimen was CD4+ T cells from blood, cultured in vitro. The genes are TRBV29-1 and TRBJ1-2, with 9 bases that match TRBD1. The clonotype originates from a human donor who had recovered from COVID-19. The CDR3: CSVERTGAYGYTF. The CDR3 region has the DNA TGCAGCGTTGAACGGACAGGGGCCTATGGCTACACCTTC.